These 25 T cell receptor beta chains share one sample of origin, sequenced in a study of response to subunit inactivated influenza vaccine. MiXCR was run by TCRdb on the RT-PCR reads, yielding one entry per CDR3 protein. The sample holds approximately 530,000 distinct CDR3 sequences; less than 8% are singletons and the top ten take approximately 13%. Source: PBMCs from blood, taken around 25 months after vaccination. The receptors were sampled from a man aged 45 to 75 who received an inactivated influenza vaccine.

This clonotype was detected only a few times. The chain has TRBV12-3 or TRBV12-4 and TRBJ2-5, with 9 bases that match TRBD2. The CDR3 contains 17 residues. J gave up 4 bases and V 1 base, and 10 bases lay outside the gene matches. Here the CDR3 reads CASSLVGLARGSETQYF. The CDR3 DNA reads TGTGCCAGCAGTTTAGTGGGACTAGCAAGAGGGTCAGAGACCCAGTACTTC.

At least ten counts were recorded for this clonotype. The rearrangement joins TRBV5-1 to TRBJ2-5; possibly TRBD1 for D (6 bases). V dropped 0 bases and J dropped 1 base, with 7 bases sitting between them. The germline V gene encodes CDR1 SGHRS and CDR2 YFSETQ. The CDR3 is 14 residues long. CDR3 loop: CASSLVGAQETQYF. The CDR3, as DNA: TGCGCCAGCAGCTTGGTGGGGGCCCAAGAGACCCAGTACTTC.

This clonotype has a count of ten or more. The chain has TRBV20-1 and TRBJ2-1; 12 bases map to TRBD2. CDR3 size: 14 residues. Germline values: CDR1 DFQATT, CDR2 SNEGSKA (reference sequence). The V segment lost 6 bases and the J segment 6 bases; nucleotides outside the gene matches: 6. The CDR3 DNA reads TGCAGTGCGATTGGACTAGCGGGATTCAATGAGCAGTTCTTC. Protein sequence: CSAIGLAGFNEQFF.

This clonotype has at least ten counts. This chain links TRBV11-2 with TRBJ1-1; no clear D gene. The V end was cut by 0 bases, the J end by 6 bases, with 11 bases between. Germline-derived CDR1 and CDR2 are SGHAT and FQNNGV. The CDR3 spans 14 residues. CDR3 protein: CASSLDGPVSEAFF. As DNA, the CDR3 is TGTGCCAGCAGCTTAGATGGGCCCGTCTCTGAAGCTTTCTTT. The complete variable domain, with remaining parts taken from reference TRBV11-2 and TRBJ1-1, reads EAGVAQSPRYKIIEKRQSVAFWCNPISGHATLYWYQQILGQGPKLLIQFQNNGVVDDSQLPKDRFSAERLKGVDSTLKIQPAKLEDSAVYLCASSLDGPVSEAFFGQGTRLTVV.

This clonotype was detected only a few times. The chain has TRBV20-1 and TRBJ1-2; D call uncertain. The CDR3 runs to 12 residues. V lost 0 bases and J lost 4, with 6 bases in between. Per germline, CDR1 DFQATT and CDR2 SNEGSKA (reference sequence). In nucleotides, the CDR3 is TGCAGTGCTAGAGATCCGCCCTATGGCTACACCTTC. This sequence encodes CSARDPPYGYTF.

The chain carries TRBV7-2 and TRBJ2-1; 11 bases align to TRBD1. Per the germline V gene, CDR1 is SGHTA and CDR2 is FQGNSA. With V trimmed by 5 bases and J by 6 bases, 6 bases remained unmatched. The CDR3 totals 15 residues. CDR3 residues: CASSKDRGRFNEQFF. In DNA, the CDR3 is TGTGCCAGCAGCAAGGACAGGGGGCGCTTCAATGAGCAGTTCTTC.

This clonotype was counted ten times or more. The rearrangement joins TRBV28 to TRBJ2-7; no clear D. This CDR3 has 12 amino acids. The V gene's germline CDR1 is MDHEN and CDR2 SYDVKM. Trimming removed 3 bases at V and 5 bases at J, with 8 bases between. The CDR3 coding sequence is TGTGCCAGCAGTTTCGGCGTCGACGAGCAGTACTTC. Translated, it gives CASSFGVDEQYF.

Ten or more counts support this clonotype. This chain uses TRBV12-3 or TRBV12-4 with TRBJ2-2; D may be TRBD1 (5 bases). Trimming left V 2 bases short and J 6 bases short, with 10 bases between. This CDR3 is built from 14 residues. DNA of the CDR3: TGTGCCAGCAGTTTAAATCTAGGGGCCGGGGAGCTGTTTTTT. Residues: CASSLNLGAGELFF.

Only a few counts were recorded for this clonotype. This chain uses TRBV20-1 with TRBJ2-3; D is unresolved. CDR1 is DFQATT, CDR2 SNEGSKA, per germline (reference sequence). CDR3 size: 15 residues. V lost 1 base and J lost 2, with 13 bases in between. Here the CDR3 reads CSARVFDSATDTQYF. CDR3 nucleotides: TGCAGTGCTAGAGTCTTCGATTCAGCCACAGATACGCAGTATTTT.

This clonotype was seen a few times. This rearrangement joins TRBV11-2 to TRBJ2-1, with no clear D. Germline CDR1 reads SGHAT; CDR2 reads FQNNGV. This CDR3 is built from 18 residues. V lost 0 bases and J lost 0, with 15 bases in between. The CDR3, as DNA: TGTGCCAGCAGCTTAGATGGGCGCCTTGTCGGCTCCTACAATGAGCAGTTCTTC. It codes for CASSLDGRLVGSYNEQFF.

The genes are TRBV5-6 and TRBJ2-2; 8 positions agree with TRBD1. The trim removed 4 bases at V and 5 bases at J, leaving 7 bases unmatched. CDR3 length: 15 residues. CDR1 SGHDT and CDR2 YYEEEE come from the germline V gene. CDR3 region: CASSAGQGRTGELFF. The CDR3 bases are TGTGCCAGCAGCGCCGGACAGGGCAGGACCGGGGAGCTGTTTTTT.

This clonotype was recorded many times. This sequence joins TRBV2 and TRBJ2-2; 7 bases map to TRBD1. Trimming removed 2 bases from V and 3 bases from J; junction bases left unmatched: 3. The CDR3 length is 15 residues. CDR1 and CDR2 from the germline V gene are SNHLY and FYNNEI. DNA for the CDR3: TGTGCCAGCAGTGAATCGGGACAGTACACCGGGGAGCTGTTTTTT. Protein: CASSESGQYTGELFF.

This clonotype was recorded at least ten times. V and J are TRBV6-5 and TRBJ1-3, with D hard to call. This CDR3 region has 13 residues. From germline, CDR1 is MNHEY and CDR2 SVGAGI. V lost 4 bases to trimming and J lost 3 bases, with 7 bases between them. DNA of the CDR3: TGTGCCAGCAGTTCCCTCTTTGGAAACACCATATATTTT. This sequence encodes CASSSLFGNTIYF.

This clonotype was counted ten times or more. The rearrangement links TRBV12-3 or TRBV12-4 to TRBJ2-3; a weak D match, TRBD1 (6 bases). This CDR3 is 14 amino acids long. V was pared by 7 bases and J by 5 bases, with 16 bases between. The DNA for the CDR3 is TGTGCCAGCACCCCTAGGACAGTCCGAGATACGCAGTATTTT. This encodes CASTPRTVRDTQYF.

This clonotype has more than one count but fewer than ten. Written as DNA, the CDR3 is TGTGCCACCAGTGATTTTGGACTGTACACAGATACGCAGTATTTT. Protein product: CATSDFGLYTDTQYF. The genes are TRBV24-1 and TRBJ2-3; a weak D match, TRBD2 (5 bases). CDR3 length: 15 amino acids. The ends were cut back, 1 base at V and 2 bases at J, with 9 bases in the middle. Looked up from germline, CDR1 is KGHDR and CDR2 is SFDVKD.

This clonotype was counted only a few times. The chain carries TRBV12-3 or TRBV12-4 and TRBJ1-3, with TRBD1 matching over 7 bases. The CDR3 contains 18 residues. The junction had 13 bases not matched to a gene; V was cut back by 5 bases and J by 0 bases. The CDR3 coding sequence is TGTGCCAGCAGTCATGCCGGGACAGTGGCACCCTCTGGAAACACCATATATTTT. Residues: CASSHAGTVAPSGNTIYF.

This clonotype showed up many times. This rearrangement joins TRBV10-2 to TRBJ2-4, with a weak D call TRBD1 (5 bases). Germline-derived CDR1 and CDR2 are WSHSY and SAAADI. The CDR3 spans 16 residues. The ends were cut back, 0 bases at V and 1 base at J, with 10 bases in the middle. Written as DNA, the CDR3 is TGCGCCAGCAGTGAGTCTGGCAGGGTGGCCAAAAACATTCAGTACTTC. Translation: CASSESGRVAKNIQYF.

This clonotype occurred a few times. This chain connects TRBV4-3 to TRBJ2-1; D not resolved. Between the trimmed V and J ends, which lost 0 bases and 11 bases, there was a span of 11 bases. Per germline, CDR1 LGHNA and CDR2 YSLEER. CDR3 length equals 13 residues. The CDR3 coding sequence is TGCGCCAGCAGCCAAGAACGTGGTAACCAGCAGTTCTTC. Translation: CASSQERGNQQFF.

This rearrangement joins TRBV21-1 to TRBJ1-5; the listed D gene, TRBD1, was not tested against the DNA. TRBV21-1 is noted as a pseudogene. This CDR3 contains 15 residues. CDR3 nucleotides: TGTGCCAGCACCGGGACAGGGTTCGACAATCAGCCCCAGCATTTT. Protein sequence: CASTGTGFDNQPQHF.

This clonotype was seen only a few times. The rearrangement uses TRBV27 and TRBJ2-4, with 9 bases aligning to TRBD1. Trimming cost V 5 bases and J 2 bases; bases outside gene matches: 7. CDR1 MNHEY and CDR2 SMNVEV come from the germline V gene (reference sequence). This CDR3 has 16 residues. The CDR3 reads CASSNRGRGPKNIQYF. The DNA for the CDR3 is TGTGCCAGCAGTAACAGGGGGCGCGGTCCCAAAAACATTCAGTACTTC.

The chain joins TRBV28 to TRBJ2-1; D might be TRBD2 (6 bases). This CDR3 is 14 amino acids long. Germline-derived CDR1 and CDR2 are MDHEN and SYDVKM. With 5 bases removed from V and 6 bases from J, the gap between germline ends came to 14 bases. CDR3 sequence: CASSLRLVSNEQFF. The CDR3 region has the DNA TGTGCCAGCAGTCTCCGACTAGTTAGCAATGAGCAGTTCTTC.

This rearrangement joins TRBV29-1 to TRBJ1-1; D is possibly TRBD1 (5 bases). The CDR3 has 13 amino acids. The V end was cut by 6 bases, the J end by 1 base, with 12 bases between. Per the germline V gene, CDR1 is SQVTM and CDR2 is ANQGSEA. The CDR3 bases are TGCAGCGTAGCGACAGCAGCGAACACTGAAGCTTTCTTT. Amino acid sequence: CSVATAANTEAFF.

This clonotype was seen more than once but under ten times. The J gene is TRBJ1-2, the V gene TRBV14; 8 nucleotides line up with TRBD1. Germline V gene lookup returns CDR1 SGHDN and CDR2 FVKESK. The CDR3 totals 15 residues. With 0 bases clipped from V and 6 bases from J, the junction kept 6 bases outside the gene matches. CDR3 protein: CASSQEDREDHGYTF. CDR3 bases: TGTGCCAGCAGCCAAGAGGACAGGGAAGACCATGGCTACACCTTC.

This chain uses TRBV6-2 or TRBV6-3 with TRBJ1-1, with D unclear. The CDR3 is made up of 13 amino acids. Germline lookup yields CDR1 MNHEY and CDR2 SVGEGT. The V end lost 4 bases, the J end lost 7 bases, and 13 bases lay between the germline ends. The CDR3 DNA is TGTGCCAGCAGTTCTAACAGCCGCTTTGAAGCTTTCTTT. Protein: CASSSNSRFEAFF.

The chain employs TRBV12-3 or TRBV12-4 and TRBJ1-6, with 10 bases lining up with TRBD1. CDR3 length equals 15 residues. V lost 3 bases to trimming and J lost 7 bases; unmatched junction nucleotides: 3. The CDR3 loop is CASSLTGGVNSPLHF. For the CDR3, the DNA is TGTGCCAGCAGTTTGACAGGGGGCGTCAATTCACCCCTCCACTTT.